The 22 T cell receptor beta chains given below trace back to one sample, sequenced in a study of blood T cells in healthy people across ages. Next came a second PCR, run for about 7 to 12 cycles, which used a sample-barcoded 5' primer along with a J-beta primer mix. Each CDR3 protein gets one entry after TCRdb re-called the 5' RACE reads with MiXCR. The repertoire holds around 750,000 distinct CDR3 sequences, with roughly 53% as singletons. The material sequenced was blood. Receptors originate from a man at least 80 years old in good health.

This clonotype was detected only a few times. CDR3 nucleotide sequence: TGTGCCAGCAGCCGGGAAGCGACTCTAGCCAAAAACATTCAGTACTTC. This encodes CASSREATLAKNIQYF. This chain links TRBV7-2 with TRBJ2-4; TRBD2 is a possible D gene (5 bases). The CDR3 is 16 residues long. Germline V gene sequence: CDR1 SGHTA, CDR2 FQGNSA. Trimming took 5 bases from V and 0 from J, leaving 14 bases between them.

This clonotype was seen a few times. This sequence joins TRBV12-3 or TRBV12-4 and TRBJ2-1, with 11 bases fitting TRBD1. V gave up 6 bases and J gave up 4 bases; unmatched junction bases: 8. The CDR3 is made up of 16 amino acids. Here the CDR3 reads CASRTLRDRGYNEQFF. The CDR3 region has the DNA TGTGCCAGCAGGACCCTCCGGGACAGGGGGTACAATGAGCAGTTCTTC.

The chain is built from TRBV5-1 and TRBJ1-4, with a possible D match to TRBD1 (6 bases). The CDR3 covers 13 residues. V lost 4 bases and J 8 bases, leaving 12 bases between the germline ends. Germline values: CDR1 SGHRS, CDR2 YFSETQ. The CDR3 sequence is CASSRGASEKLFF. The CDR3, as DNA: TGCGCCAGCAGCCGGGGGGCGAGCGAAAAACTGTTTTTT.

As regards this clonotype: The junction differs from germline at one of its ends, possibly a read error. The rearrangement uses TRBV29-1 and TRBJ2-2; D assignment may be TRBD1 or TRBD2 (5 bases each). The CDR3 runs 13 residues. Germline-derived CDR1 and CDR2 are SQVTM and ANQGSEA. CDR3: CGVDQGDTGELFF. The CDR3 nucleotides read TGCGGCGTTGATCAGGGAGACACCGGGGAGCTGTTTTTT.

The V and J genes are TRBV18 and TRBJ1-4; D is ambiguous. CDR1 and CDR2 from the germline V gene are KGHSH and LQKENI. Trimming shortened V by 4 bases and J by 8 bases, and 11 bases separated the two germline ends. This CDR3 has 13 residues. The CDR3 nucleotides are TGTGCCAGCTCACAGGAACCTCAGGAAAAACTGTTTTTT. Amino acid sequence: CASSQEPQEKLFF.

The gene calls are TRBV3-1 and TRBJ2-5, with unresolved D. The end of the DNA is better explained by TRBJ2-7, so the J call may be wrong. This CDR3 region has 14 residues. CDR1 is LGHDT and CDR2 is YNNKEL in the germline V gene (reference sequence). This CDR3 is CASSQVAVPYEQYF. The CDR3 region has the DNA TGTGCCAGCAGCCAAGTCGCAGTACCCTACGAGCAGTACTTC.

The chain uses TRBV7-2 and TRBJ2-4; D gene unclear. Judging by the DNA end, TRBJ2-7 fits better; the J call may be wrong. This CDR3 is 13 amino acids long. Germline lookup yields CDR1 SGHTA and CDR2 FQGNSA. The DNA for the CDR3 is TGTGCCAGCAGCTTAAGTCCCCCCGACGAGCAGTACTTC. Translated, it gives CASSLSPPDEQYF.

The DNA of the CDR3 is TGTGCCAGCAGGAAATCCCCAGGGACAGCTATTAACTATGGCTACACCTTC. It yields the protein CASRKSPGTAINYGYTF. The rearrangement links TRBV7-2 to TRBJ1-2; the match to TRBD1 covers 7 bases. The germline CDR1 and CDR2 sequences are SGHTA and FQGNSA. J was trimmed by 1 base and V by 6 bases; bases with no gene match: 14. CDR3 length equals 17 residues.

The chain is built from TRBV7-2 and TRBJ2-7; unclear D gene. The V gene's germline CDR1 is SGHTA and CDR2 FQGNSA. CDR3 size: 16 residues. Between the trimmed V and J ends, which lost 5 bases and 5 bases, there was a span of 22 bases. CDR3 nucleotide sequence: TGTGCCAGCAGCGCCACCGCAGCCATCGGCCCACACGAGCAGTACTTC. Protein: CASSATAAIGPHEQYF.

This chain uses TRBV5-1 with TRBJ2-1; D not certain. With the DNA end fitting TRBJ2-7 better, the J assignment may be wrong. The length of the CDR3 is 16 residues. Germline V gene sequence: CDR1 SGHRS, CDR2 YFSETQ. DNA of the CDR3: TGCGCCAGCAGCGCCGGCGGCGGAAGCTCCTACAATGAGCAGTACTTC. Protein: CASSAGGGSSYNEQYF.

The chain has TRBV12-3 or TRBV12-4 and TRBJ2-7; D gene ambiguous. The DNA end lines up better with TRBJ2-4; the J call may be wrong. The length of the CDR3 is 12 residues. Here the CDR3 DNA reads TGTGCCAGCAGTTTTACCACAAACATTCAGTACTTC. It yields the protein CASSFTTNIQYF.

The chain combines TRBV6-5 with TRBJ2-4, with D maybe TRBD1 (7 bases). Deletions cut 3 bases from V and 5 bases from J, with 14 bases between. The length of the CDR3 is 15 residues. Germline V gives CDR1 MNHEY, CDR2 SVGAGI. CDR3 sequence reads: CASSYGGGPQNIQYF. The CDR3 DNA reads TGTGCCAGCAGTTATGGAGGGGGCCCCCAAAACATTCAGTACTTC.

The CDR3 bases are TGCGCCAGCAGCTCTGGACAGGTTCTCCTCTCCTACAATGAGCAGTTCTTC. Its translation: CASSSGQVLLSYNEQFF. The chain links TRBV5-1 to TRBJ2-1; 7 nucleotides agree with TRBD1. Germline CDR1 SGHRS, CDR2 YFSETQ. This CDR3 region has 17 residues. With 3 bases clipped from V and 0 bases from J, the junction kept 9 bases outside the gene matches.

This clonotype has more than one count but fewer than ten. The chain is built from TRBV12-3 or TRBV12-4 and TRBJ2-1; 11 nucleotides match TRBD1. The V and J ends lost 6 bases and 6 bases, in that order; junction bases with no gene match: 13. The CDR3 covers 17 residues. DNA of the CDR3: TGTGCCAGCAGCTACGGACAGGGGGCCCTGGTAGGCAATGAGCAGTTCTTC. Translation: CASSYGQGALVGNEQFF.

This clonotype has more than one count but fewer than ten. The gene calls are TRBV7-8 and TRBJ1-2, with D possibly being TRBD1 (5 bases). From germline, CDR1 is SGHVS and CDR2 FQNEAQ. With 1 base removed from V and 8 bases from J, the gap between germline ends came to 11 bases. This CDR3 comprises 13 residues. The CDR3 region is CASSLVGARGYTF. The CDR3 coding sequence is TGTGCCAGCAGCTTAGTTGGGGCGCGAGGCTACACCTTC. Full variable domain (missing parts from reference TRBV7-8 and TRBJ1-2): GAGVSQSPRYKVAKRGQDVALRCDPISGHVSLFWYQQALGQGPEFLTYFQNEAQLDKSGLPSDRFFAERPEGSVSTLKIQRTQQEDSAVYLCASSLVGARGYTFGSGTRLTVV.

This clonotype was seen a single time. The chain combines TRBV20-1 with TRBJ2-7, with 7 bases matching TRBD2. J gave up 3 bases and V 6 bases, and 11 bases lay outside the gene matches. The V gene's germline CDR1 is DFQATT and CDR2 SNEGSKA (reference sequence). The CDR3 loop spans 14 amino acids. Written as DNA, the CDR3 is TGCAGTGCCCTTCCCCTAGCGGATGTCTACGAGCAGTACTTC. It codes for CSALPLADVYEQYF.

The DNA for the CDR3 is TGTGCCAGCAGCACCCCTCTAGGGGGGCCGGGGAACAATGAGCAGTTCTTC. Its protein is CASSTPLGGPGNNEQFF. This chain joins TRBV7-9 and TRBJ2-1, with D perhaps being TRBD1 or TRBD2 (6 bases each). Trimming took 5 bases from V and 5 from J, leaving 22 bases between them. Germline assignment: CDR1 SEHNR and CDR2 FQNEAQ (reference sequence). The CDR3 is made up of 17 amino acids.

As DNA, the CDR3 is TGTGCCAGCAAATCAGGGGGCGTCTCAGATACGCAGTATTTT. Translation: CASKSGGVSDTQYF. The chain is built from TRBV2 and TRBJ2-3; 8 bases are shared with TRBD1. The CDR3 has 14 residues. Germline CDR1 SNHLY, CDR2 FYNNEI. The V gene end was trimmed by 7 bases and the J gene end by 4 bases; junction bases not matched to a gene: 7.

V usage is TRBV5-1 and J usage is TRBJ2-1, with 9 positions matching TRBD1. The CDR3 runs 15 residues. Germline trimming cut 3 bases from V and 6 bases from J; bases unmatched to any gene: 7. The germline CDR1 and CDR2 sequences are SGHRS and YFSETQ. The CDR3 coding sequence is TGCGCCAGCAGCTCCTACGGACAGGGGTCCAATGAGCAGTTCTTC. Residues: CASSSYGQGSNEQFF.

The chain combines TRBV7-3 with TRBJ2-6; 10 bases are a match to TRBD1. J lost 0 bases, V lost 5 bases, and 10 bases had no gene match. The CDR3 consists of 19 residues. Germline loops: CDR1 SGHTA, CDR2 FQGTGA. The CDR3 loop reads CASSTRAGQGVSGANVLTF. The CDR3 DNA reads TGTGCCAGCAGCACACGAGCCGGACAGGGGGTCTCTGGGGCCAACGTCCTGACTTTC. Based on the CDR3 plus reference TRBV7-3 and TRBJ2-6, the full variable domain is GAGVSQTPSNKVTEKGKYVELRCDPISGHTALYWYRQSLGQGPEFLIYFQGTGAADDSGLPNDRFFAVRPEGSVSTLKIQRTERGDSAVYLCASSTRAGQGVSGANVLTFGAGSRLTVL.

The gene calls are TRBV7-9 and TRBJ2-4; 11 bases map to TRBD2. The CDR3 is made up of 17 amino acids. V dropped 3 bases and J dropped 13; count of bases not matched to a gene: 17. Germline V gene data show CDR1 as SEHNR and CDR2 as FQNEAQ (reference sequence). Here the CDR3 reads CASSLAGPLAGVFEQYF. DNA for the CDR3: TGTGCCAGCAGCTTGGCTGGTCCACTAGCGGGAGTCTTTGAGCAGTACTTC.

A single count supports this clonotype. The chain couples TRBV20-1 to TRBJ2-3, with 14 bases lining up with TRBD2. V shed 4 bases and J 14 bases; nucleotides not matched to a gene: 17. CDR3 size: 16 residues. Per the germline V gene, CDR1 is DFQATT and CDR2 is SNEGSKA (reference sequence). The CDR3 loop reads CSATTSGLAGARYAYF. The DNA for the CDR3 is TGCAGTGCTACTACTTCGGGACTAGCGGGAGCCAGATACGCGTATTTT.